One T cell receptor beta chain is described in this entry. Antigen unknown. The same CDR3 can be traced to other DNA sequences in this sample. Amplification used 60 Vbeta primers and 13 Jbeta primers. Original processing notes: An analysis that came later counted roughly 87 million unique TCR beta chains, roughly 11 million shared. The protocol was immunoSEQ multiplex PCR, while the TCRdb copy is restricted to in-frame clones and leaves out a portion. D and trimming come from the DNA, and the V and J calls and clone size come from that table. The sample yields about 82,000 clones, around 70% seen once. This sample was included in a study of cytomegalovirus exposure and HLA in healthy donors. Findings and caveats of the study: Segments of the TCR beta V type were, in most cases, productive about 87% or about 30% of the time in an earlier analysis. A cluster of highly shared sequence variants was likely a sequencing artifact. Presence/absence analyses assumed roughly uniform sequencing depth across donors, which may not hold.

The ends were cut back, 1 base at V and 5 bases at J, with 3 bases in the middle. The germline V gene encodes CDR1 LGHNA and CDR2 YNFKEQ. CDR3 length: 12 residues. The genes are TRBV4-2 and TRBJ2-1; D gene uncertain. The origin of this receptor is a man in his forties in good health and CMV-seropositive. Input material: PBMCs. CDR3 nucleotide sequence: TGTGCCAGCAGCCAAGTAAACAATGAGCAGTTCTTC. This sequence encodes CASSQVNNEQFF.